This is a list of T cell receptor beta chains from one sample in a study of blood T cells in healthy people across ages. MiXCR was run by TCRdb on the 5' RACE reads, yielding one entry per CDR3 protein. The sample records about 930,000 distinct CDR3 sequences, about 27% being singletons. These data were likewise used in another study, on T cells of mothers and their children.

The sequenced sample was blood. The receptors shown here come from a woman aged 40-49 years in good health. Each CDR3 is given without its conserved first and last residue.

CDR3: AISESPLDTQY; J: TRBJ2-3; V: TRBV10-3
CDR3: SVDTGQGTTEAF; J: TRBJ1-1; V: TRBV29-1
CDR3: ASSPGRGGGHEQY; J: -; V: TRBV5-1
CDR3: ASSLAREGQGKVRYQETQY; J: TRBJ2-5; V: TRBV7-8
CDR3: AWKYAGGPYEQY; J: TRBJ2-7; V: TRBV30
CDR3: ASSEFGGGAETQY; J: TRBJ2-5; V: TRBV25-1
CDR3: SVGGQSSRTQY; J: TRBJ2-3; V: TRBV29-1
CDR3: AWSVGSHGYT; J: TRBJ1-2; V: TRBV30
CDR3: ASSLKLIGEQY; J: -; V: TRBV7-2
CDR3: SVPGGLGYT; J: TRBJ1-2; V: TRBV20-1
CDR3: ASRQPWNGYNEQF; J: TRBJ2-1; V: TRBV28
CDR3: SARGSGQLYGYT; J: TRBJ1-2; V: TRBV20-1
CDR3: ASSFAGGPSYEQY; J: TRBJ2-7; V: TRBV7-2
CDR3: ASSSRAPGGSSGANVLT; J: TRBJ2-6; V: TRBV6-2/TRBV6-3
CDR3: ASSSRQGGVATDTQY; J: TRBJ2-3; V: TRBV7-2
CDR3: ASRWGGETQY; J: TRBJ2-5; V: TRBV28
CDR3: ASSCRDRGIYEQY; J: TRBJ2-7; V: TRBV7-4
CDR3: SVTGSSYEQY; J: TRBJ2-7; V: TRBV29-1
CDR3: ASSLRSAGTEAF; J: TRBJ1-1; V: TRBV4-3
CDR3: ASSLSGQGSSYEQY; J: TRBJ2-7; V: TRBV27
CDR3: ASRVQGAGEKLF; J: TRBJ1-4; V: TRBV2
CDR3: ASSLQGFREKLF; J: TRBJ1-4; V: TRBV7-2
CDR3: SVGKAGYNEQY; J: -; V: TRBV29-1
CDR3: ASTPRLGGANEQF; J: TRBJ2-1; V: TRBV7-8
CDR3: ASRGTSGGPSTDTQY; J: TRBJ2-3; V: TRBV12-3/TRBV12-4
CDR3: ASSLEGTGYTGELF; J: TRBJ2-2; V: TRBV28
CDR3: ASSSGGYDGYGYT; J: TRBJ1-2; V: TRBV19
CDR3: ASSSGLAGSNTGKLF; J: TRBJ2-2; V: TRBV5-5
CDR3: ASSLTPQRGGDETQY; J: TRBJ2-5; V: TRBV7-3
CDR3: ASSYVQGPGITEAF; J: TRBJ1-1; V: TRBV6-6
CDR3: ASSFGGIGNTEAF; J: TRBJ1-1; V: TRBV28
CDR3: ASRPEAGGTYEQY; J: TRBJ2-7; V: TRBV7-2
CDR3: ASSPRWGREETQY; J: TRBJ2-5; V: TRBV3-1
CDR3: ASSLVHGGGEQF; J: TRBJ2-1; V: TRBV5-6
CDR3: ASSQEPPGGNFEAF; J: TRBJ1-1; V: TRBV4-3
CDR3: ASSYSREDYT; J: TRBJ1-2; V: TRBV6-6
CDR3: ASSPPAQGVGYGYT; J: TRBJ1-2; V: TRBV7-2
CDR3: ASIKLGQFSGKTQY; J: TRBJ2-5; V: TRBV6-1
CDR3: ASSLIEGSPLH; J: TRBJ1-6; V: TRBV12-3/TRBV12-4
CDR3: SAREPGRVAHEQY; J: TRBJ2-7; V: TRBV20-1
CDR3: ASSWGDSTQY; J: TRBJ2-5; V: TRBV11-2
CDR3: SAREGQDLYGYT; J: TRBJ1-2; V: TRBV20-1
CDR3: SAWSLTGKFSNNEQF; J: TRBJ2-1; V: TRBV20-1
CDR3: ASRTNGGYGYT; J: TRBJ1-2; V: TRBV6-5
CDR3: ASRDSVNSYEQY; J: TRBJ2-7; V: TRBV25-1
CDR3: ASSLGQGSEQY; J: TRBJ2-7; V: TRBV27
CDR3: ASRSWDSPYNEQF; J: TRBJ2-1; V: TRBV12-3/TRBV12-4
CDR3: ASTPGQESYEQY; J: TRBJ2-7; V: TRBV5-6
CDR3: ATSRGVIARTDTQY; J: TRBJ2-3; V: TRBV15
CDR3: ATSDWGQTSTYGYT; J: TRBJ1-2; V: TRBV24-1
CDR3: ASSQARGLAGIYEQY; J: TRBJ2-7; V: TRBV4-3